This TCR beta chain comes out of a study of Ad26.COV2.S vaccination and SARS-CoV-2 variants. About the study: Intramuscularly, Ad26.COV2.S was given either once or twice, 56 days apart.

Profiling relied on immunoSEQ multiplex PCR, and the TCRdb table lists in-frame clones only, not all of them. The sample yields 400,000 to 450,000 clones, about 90% seen once. This CDR3 contains 15 residues. The J segment lost 2 bases and the V segment lost 1 base, leaving 5 bases of the junction unmatched. Germline assignment: CDR1 SGHAT and CDR2 FQNNGV. This sample's treatment: 15 to 20 received Ad26.COV2.S at low or high dose, single or two shots; roughly 5 received placebo; per-sample allocation not given. Specimen acquisition occurred on day 63 following the initial vaccine or placebo injection.

The V call is TRBV11-2, the J call TRBJ2-7; 7 nucleotides align to TRBD1. The TCR sequence derives from a person aged 18-65 years who received the Ad26.COV2.S COVID-19 vaccine or a placebo. The sample was peripheral blood, taken in a trial of Ad26.COV2.S vaccine versus placebo. The CDR3 bases are TGTGCCAGCAGCTTAGGGGCAGGGGGTCCCTACGAGCAGTACTTC. Amino acid sequence: CASSLGAGGPYEQYF.